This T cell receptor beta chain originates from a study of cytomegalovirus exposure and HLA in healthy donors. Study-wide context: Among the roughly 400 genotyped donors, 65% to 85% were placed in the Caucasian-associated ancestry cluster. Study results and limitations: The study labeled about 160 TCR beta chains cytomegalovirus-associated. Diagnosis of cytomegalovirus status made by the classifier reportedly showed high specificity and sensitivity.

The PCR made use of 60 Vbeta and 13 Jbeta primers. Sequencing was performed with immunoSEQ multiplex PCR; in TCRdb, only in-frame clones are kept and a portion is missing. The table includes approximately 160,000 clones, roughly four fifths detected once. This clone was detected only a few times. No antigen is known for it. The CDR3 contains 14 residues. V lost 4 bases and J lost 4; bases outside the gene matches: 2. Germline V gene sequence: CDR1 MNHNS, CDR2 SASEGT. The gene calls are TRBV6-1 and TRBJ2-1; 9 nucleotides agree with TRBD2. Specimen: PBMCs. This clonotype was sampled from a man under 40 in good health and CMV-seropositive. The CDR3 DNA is TGTGCCAGCAGTGGGACTAGCGAGTACAATGAGCAGTTCTTC. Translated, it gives CASSGTSEYNEQFF.